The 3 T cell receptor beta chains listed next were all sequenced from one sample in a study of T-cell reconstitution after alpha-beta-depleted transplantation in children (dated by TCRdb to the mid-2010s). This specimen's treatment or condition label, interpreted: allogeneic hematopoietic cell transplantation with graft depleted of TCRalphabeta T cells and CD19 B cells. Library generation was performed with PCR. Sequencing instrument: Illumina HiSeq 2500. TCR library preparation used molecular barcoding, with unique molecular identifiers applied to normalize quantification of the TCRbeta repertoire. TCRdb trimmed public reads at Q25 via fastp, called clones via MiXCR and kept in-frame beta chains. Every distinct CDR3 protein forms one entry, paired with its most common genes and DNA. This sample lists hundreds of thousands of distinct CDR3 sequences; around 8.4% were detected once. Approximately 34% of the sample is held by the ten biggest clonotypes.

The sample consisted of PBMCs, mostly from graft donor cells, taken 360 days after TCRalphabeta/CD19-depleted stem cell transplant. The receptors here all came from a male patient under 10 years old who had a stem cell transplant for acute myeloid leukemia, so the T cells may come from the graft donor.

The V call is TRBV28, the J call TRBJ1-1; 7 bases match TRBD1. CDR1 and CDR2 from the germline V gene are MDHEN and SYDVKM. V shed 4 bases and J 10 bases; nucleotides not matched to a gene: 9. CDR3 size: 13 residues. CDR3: CASSSSLAGGAFF. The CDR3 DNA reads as TGTGCCAGCAGTTCTTCCTTGGCAGGGGGAGCTTTCTTT.

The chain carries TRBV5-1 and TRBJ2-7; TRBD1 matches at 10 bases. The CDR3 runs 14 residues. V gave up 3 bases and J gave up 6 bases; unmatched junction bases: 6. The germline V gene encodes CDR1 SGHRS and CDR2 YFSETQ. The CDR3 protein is CASSYDRGRTEQYF. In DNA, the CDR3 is TGCGCCAGCAGCTATGACAGGGGGCGCACCGAGCAGTACTTC.

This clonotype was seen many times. The CDR3 bases are TGTGCCAGCGCACGGGGACAGGGTGCGAACACTGAAGCTTTCTTT. Encoded protein: CASARGQGANTEAFF. The chain recombines TRBV4-2 with TRBJ1-1; 9 nucleotides match TRBD1. CDR3 length equals 15 residues. The V gene's germline CDR1 is LGHNA and CDR2 YNFKEQ. V shed 8 bases and J 1 base; nucleotides not matched to a gene: 8.